These 14 T cell receptor beta chains came from one sample sequenced in a study of T and B cells in COVID-19 patients. From blood, about 250-500 ng of genomic DNA served as TRB template. TRB rearrangements were amplified by multiplex PCR with BIOMED2 TRB-A/B primers. TCRdb itself ran the multiplex PCR reads through MiXCR, one entry per CDR3 protein. Of about 3,100 distinct CDR3 sequences listed, 22% are singletons. The specimen sequenced was blood. Receptor source: a human donor with active COVID-19.

This clonotype was detected only a few times. The germline gene is not matched at one end of the junction; a read error may be the cause. The V call is TRBV20-1, the J call TRBJ2-3; 9 positions match TRBD2. CDR3 length: 11 amino acids. CDR1 is DFQATT and CDR2 is SNEGSKA in the germline V gene (reference sequence). CDR3 nucleotide sequence: TGTCTAGCGGGAATGACAGATACGCAGTATTTT. It yields the protein CLAGMTDTQYF.

This chain uses TRBV12-3 or TRBV12-4 with TRBJ2-2, with D possibly being TRBD1 (6 bases). Trimming shortened V by 1 base and J by 5 bases, and 17 bases separated the two germline ends. The CDR3 is 17 amino acids. CDR3 nucleotides: TGTGCCAGCAGTTTAGGGAACGTGCAGGGGAAAACCGGGGAGCTGTTTTTT. Protein sequence: CASSLGNVQGKTGELFF.

This clonotype occurred a few times. This chain links TRBV5-1 with TRBJ1-1; tentatively, D is TRBD1 (6 bases). The CDR3 covers 14 residues. Germline CDR1 SGHRS, CDR2 YFSETQ. V was shortened by 2 bases and J by 5 bases, with 13 bases between the two germline ends. The CDR3 DNA reads TGCGCCAGCAGCTTCGAGGGGGTAGGGACTGAAGCTTTCTTT. It is translated as CASSFEGVGTEAFF.

Only a few counts were recorded for this clonotype. The chain uses TRBV5-1 and TRBJ2-1; TRBD2 matches at 7 bases. In germline, CDR1 is SGHRS, CDR2 YFSETQ. Trimming cost V 3 bases and J 2 bases; bases outside gene matches: 2. The CDR3 runs 14 residues. DNA for the CDR3: TGCGCCAGCAGCTCCCGGGAGGCCTACAATGAGCAGTTCTTC. Amino acids: CASSSREAYNEQFF.

The J gene is TRBJ1-1, the V gene TRBV6-1, with 8 bases that match TRBD1. This CDR3 region has 16 residues. The V gene's germline CDR1 is MNHNS and CDR2 SASEGT. The ends lost 6 bases at V and 0 bases at J; junction bases unmatched: 9. As DNA, the CDR3 is TGTGCCAGCAGGAAGGCCCGGGACAGGTTGAACACTGAAGCTTTCTTT. It specifies CASRKARDRLNTEAFF.

By proportion, this clonotype is medium-sized. The CDR3 region has the DNA TGTGCCAGCAGTCGCGGACTCTCCCGGGGGACCCAGTACTTC. It yields the protein CASSRGLSRGTQYF. The V and J genes are TRBV12-3 or TRBV12-4 and TRBJ2-5; possibly TRBD2 for D (5 bases). This CDR3 contains 14 residues. V was trimmed by 5 bases and J by 7 bases, leaving 17 bases between them.

This clonotype is deemed medium-sized (0.01 to 0.1%). The chain employs TRBV29-1 and TRBJ1-1, with D unresolved. The CDR3 sequence is 14 residues long. Germline V lookup: CDR1 SQVTM, CDR2 ANQGSEA. Trimming took off 4 bases at V and 0 bases at J, with 12 bases between the two ends. CDR3 residues: CSVVVRFMNTEAFF. In DNA, the CDR3 is TGCAGCGTTGTCGTTCGCTTCATGAACACTGAAGCTTTCTTT. Full variable domain (rest looked up from reference TRBV29-1 and TRBJ1-1): SAVISQKPSRDICQRGTSLTIQCQVDSQVTMMFWYRQQPGQSLTLIATANQGSEATYESGFVIDKFPISRPNLTFSTLTVSNMSPEDSSIYLCSVVVRFMNTEAFFGQGTRLTVV.

This clonotype was observed a few times. The chain links TRBV4-3 to TRBJ1-2; D unclear. The V end lost 0 bases, the J end lost 3 bases, and 5 bases lay between the germline ends. The CDR3 is made up of 13 amino acids. Germline CDR1 and CDR2: LGHNA and YSLEER. CDR3 in DNA: TGCGCCAGCAGCCAAGAAGGGCACTATGGCTACACCTTC. It is translated as CASSQEGHYGYTF.

This clonotype was observed a single time. Possible read error: a much larger clone is one base away. This is likely a read error, given that the CDR3 carries no conserved phenylalanine or tryptophan at its end. The chain couples TRBV6-2 or TRBV6-3 to TRBJ2-1; D is ambiguous. Looked up from germline, CDR1 is MNHEY and CDR2 is SVGEGT. V dropped 4 bases and J dropped 9 bases, with 7 bases sitting between them. This CDR3 has 11 amino acids. CDR3 in amino acids: CASSSAPEQFI. Written as DNA, the CDR3 is TGTGCCAGCAGTTCTGCTCCTGAGCAGTTCATC.

The chain joins TRBV4-2 to TRBJ2-7, with D unclear. The germline V gene has CDR1 LGHNA and CDR2 YNFKEQ. This CDR3 spans 16 amino acids. Between the trimmed V and J ends, which lost 1 base and 4 bases, there was a span of 17 bases. The CDR3 here is CASSQGNSLNIYEQYF. As DNA, the CDR3 is TGTGCCAGCAGCCAAGGAAACAGTCTCAATATTTACGAGCAGTACTTC.

The chain links TRBV6-5 to TRBJ2-1; the match to TRBD2 covers 13 bases. The CDR3 has 17 residues. The trim removed 2 bases at V and 10 bases at J, leaving 11 bases unmatched. The germline CDR1 and CDR2 sequences are MNHEY and SVGAGI. The CDR3 is CASSYPKLAGGPGEQFF. CDR3 sequence (DNA): TGTGCCAGCAGTTACCCTAAACTAGCGGGAGGGCCGGGGGAGCAGTTCTTC.

As regards this clonotype: The junction does not match germline at one end; this may be a read error. The V gene is TRBV5-5, the J gene TRBJ2-1; tentatively, D is TRBD2 (5 bases). The CDR3 spans 13 residues. CDR1 is SGHKS and CDR2 is YYEKEE in the germline V gene (reference sequence). The CDR3 protein is CASSPDLPDEQFF. The CDR3 DNA is TGCGCCAGCAGCCCGGACTTACCCGATGAGCAGTTCTTC. The full variable domain, with the rest looked up from reference TRBV5-5 and TRBJ2-1, is DAGVTQSPTHLIKTRGQQVTLRCSPISGHKSVSWYQQVLGQGPQFIFQYYEKEERGRGNFPDRFSARQFPNYSSELNVNALLLGDSALYLCASSPDLPDEQFFGPGTRLTVL.

This clonotype was seen a few times. The CDR3 loop is CAISDKAYEQYF. The CDR3 bases are TGTGCCATCAGTGACAAAGCCTACGAGCAGTACTTC. This rearrangement joins TRBV10-3 to TRBJ2-7; D is uncertain. Germline V CDR1 and CDR2: ENHRY, SYGVKD. The germline V and J ends were trimmed by 3 bases and 2 bases, with 5 bases remaining between them. The CDR3 length is 12 residues.

This clonotype was counted a few times. The chain uses TRBV6-1 and TRBJ1-5; perhaps TRBD1 as D (5 bases). The CDR3 is made up of 16 amino acids. With 8 bases removed from V and 5 bases from J, the gap between germline ends came to 22 bases. CDR1 and CDR2 from the germline V gene are MNHNS and SASEGT. In DNA, the CDR3 is TGTGCCAGCTTCCTCCGGTCCGGAGGAGGGGATCAGCCCCAGCATTTT. Translating it yields CASFLRSGGGDQPQHF.